The sample holds a few counts of the clone carrying this T cell receptor (beta chain). Its antigen remains unknown. The source of the sample is a study of blood T cells in healthy people across ages. Study-level results: Both naive CD4+ cell counts and diversity were greater in long-lived donors than in aged donors. A roughly linear fall in TCR beta diversity per million T cells was seen with increasing age.

Extraction of total RNA produced a minimum of 6 micrograms from each sample. A J-beta primer mix and a sample-barcoded 5' primer were used in a second PCR of about 7 to 12 cycles. A template-switch adaptor that had 12 random nucleotides put a tag on each cDNA molecule. TCRdb reprocessed the 5' RACE reads with MiXCR, giving one entry per CDR3 protein. The profile shows approximately 850,000 distinct CDR3 sequences, more than 40% of them singletons. There are 15 residues in the CDR3. This chain links TRBV21-1 with TRBJ2-2; TRBD1 is taken as the D call from the table, unchecked against the DNA. TRBV21-1 has pseudogene status. The origin of this receptor is a man in his 60s in good health. The sample was blood. The CDR3 loop reads CASSKTGQEAGELFF. DNA for the CDR3: TGTGCCAGCAGCAAAACGGGACAGGAGGCCGGGGAGCTGTTTTTT.